One and the same sample provided the 24 T cell receptor beta chains below, sequenced in a study of blood T cell repertoires in COVID-19. TCRdb keeps only in-frame clones here, not all; method: immunoSEQ multiplex PCR. Here the sample spans about 200,000 clones, approximately 83% being singletons. Sequencing was done on a sample of PBMCs or T cells enriched from blood (not recorded which). These receptor sequences come from a man aged 40-55 years who had recovered from COVID-19.

This clone has just a few counts. The DNA for the CDR3 is TGTGCCAGTAGTATTATTGTCGGGGAAACGGGCTACACCTTC. Residues: CASSIIVGETGYTF. The chain joins TRBV19 to TRBJ1-2; D is unresolved. V was cut by 3 bases and J by 8 bases, with 16 bases left in between. The CDR3 contains 14 residues. The germline V gene has CDR1 LNHDA and CDR2 SQIVND (reference sequence).

The genes are TRBV18 and TRBJ2-5, with 12 nucleotides matching TRBD2. Trimming at V came to 7 bases and at J to 1 base, leaving 4 bases not matched to a gene. CDR1 is KGHSH and CDR2 is LQKENI in the germline V gene. The CDR3 has 15 amino acids. The CDR3 coding sequence is TGTGCCAGCTTGTCACTAGCGGGGGGCCAAGAGACCCAGTACTTC. It yields the protein CASLSLAGGQETQYF. Full variable domain (rest looked up from reference TRBV18 and TRBJ2-5): NAGVMQNPRHLVRRRGQEARLRCSPMKGHSHVYWYRQLPEEGLKFMVYLQKENIIDESGMPKERFSAEFPKEGPSILRIQQVVRGDSAAYFCASLSLAGGQETQYFGPGTRLLVL.

This clone was recorded once. This chain connects TRBV28 to TRBJ1-2; tentatively, D is TRBD1 (5 bases). The germline V and J ends were trimmed by 7 bases and 8 bases, with 20 bases remaining between them. The CDR3 loop spans 14 amino acids. The germline CDR1 and CDR2 sequences are MDHEN and SYDVKM. CDR3 sequence: CASTLGGRVRGYTF. The CDR3 bases are TGTGCCAGCACCCTGGGGGGAAGGGTGCGCGGCTACACCTTC.

This clone has just a few counts. The genes are TRBV3-1 (or the pseudogene TRBV3-2) and TRBJ1-2; possible D gene TRBD1, 5 bases. The CDR3 contains 16 residues. Germline assignment: CDR1 LGHDT and CDR2 YNNKEL (reference sequence). V was pared by 4 bases and J by 6 bases, with 21 bases between. The CDR3 coding sequence is TGTGCCAGCAGCCCAGGCGGCATCAGGGTTTCGAATGGCTACACCTTC. It specifies CASSPGGIRVSNGYTF.

The V and J genes are TRBV5-1 and TRBJ2-1, with D maybe TRBD2 (7 bases). V lost 7 bases and J lost 2, with 16 bases in between. CDR1 and CDR2 from the germline V gene are SGHRS and YFSETQ. The CDR3 runs to 15 residues. DNA for the CDR3: TGCGCCAGCTATCCCTCGGGGGGCGCCTACAATGAGCAGTTCTTC. Its translation is CASYPSGGAYNEQFF.

The sample holds a few counts of this clone. CDR3 protein: CASSTTGMTYNEQFF. For the CDR3, the DNA is TGTGCCAGCAGCACGACAGGGATGACCTACAATGAGCAGTTCTTC. V is TRBV2 and J is TRBJ2-1; 7 bases match TRBD1. CDR1 SNHLY and CDR2 FYNNEI come from the germline V gene. Unmatched junction bases numbered 7, after V lost 6 bases and J lost 2 bases. There are 15 residues in the CDR3.

This chain joins TRBV6-5 and TRBJ1-2; possible D gene TRBD1, 6 bases. Germline CDR1 and CDR2: MNHEY and SVGAGI. Trimming stripped 5 bases from V and 6 bases from J, with 13 bases between. The CDR3 sequence is 13 residues long. CDR3 amino acids: CASSTGDTHGYTF. In nucleotides, the CDR3 is TGTGCCAGCAGTACTGGGGACACCCATGGCTACACCTTC.

The gene calls are TRBV5-1 and TRBJ2-1; 8 nucleotides agree with TRBD2. CDR3 length: 17 amino acids. Trimming removed 1 base from V and 6 bases from J; junction bases left unmatched: 12. Germline V gives CDR1 SGHRS, CDR2 YFSETQ. CDR3 protein: CASSLRSAGAVSNEQFF. CDR3 sequence (DNA): TGCGCCAGCAGCTTGAGGTCAGCGGGGGCCGTCTCCAATGAGCAGTTCTTC.

The J gene is TRBJ1-6, the V gene TRBV25-1; D may be TRBD1 (5 bases). The germline V and J ends were trimmed by 8 bases and 9 bases, with 11 bases remaining between them. The germline gives CDR1 MGHDK, CDR2 SYGVNS. CDR3 size: 12 residues. CDR3 sequence reads: CASGDGGSPLHF. The CDR3 DNA reads TGTGCCAGCGGGGACGGGGGTTCACCCCTCCACTTT.

V gene TRBV2 combines with J gene TRBJ1-4, with 9 bases lining up with TRBD1. CDR1 SNHLY and CDR2 FYNNEI come from the germline V gene. Trimming cost V 6 bases and J 0 bases; bases outside gene matches: 2. CDR3 length: 15 amino acids. The CDR3 loop is CASSGQGSTNEKLFF. CDR3 DNA sequence: TGTGCCAGCAGCGGACAGGGGTCAACTAATGAAAAACTGTTTTTT.

This clone was counted a single time. V and J are TRBV2 and TRBJ1-2; D might be TRBD1 (5 bases). The germline V gene encodes CDR1 SNHLY and CDR2 FYNNEI. V was clipped by 3 bases and J by 8 bases, with 13 bases between them. CDR3 size: 13 residues. The CDR3 nucleotides read TGTGCCAGCAGTGATTCAGGGCTCATAGGCTACACCTTC. Encoded protein: CASSDSGLIGYTF.

This chain links TRBV23-1 with TRBJ2-7; 7 bases agree with TRBD1. TRBV23-1 is an ORF; its function is uncertain. Trimming at V came to 8 bases and at J to 2 bases, leaving 21 bases not matched to a gene. This CDR3 is 18 amino acids long. CDR3 nucleotide sequence: TGCGCCAGCTATCCCGGAGCGAAAGGGGGCCCACCGCCCTACGAGCAGTACTTC. This codes for CASYPGAKGGPPPYEQYF.

The gene calls are TRBV12-3 or TRBV12-4 and TRBJ1-1; 7 bases map to TRBD1. Trimming at V came to 7 bases and at J to 5 bases, leaving 7 bases not matched to a gene. The CDR3 loop spans 13 amino acids. The CDR3 DNA is TGTGCCAGCAACACACAGGGGAGGACTGAAGCTTTCTTT. Translated: CASNTQGRTEAFF.

V usage is TRBV5-1 and J usage is TRBJ2-5; 8 bases are shared with TRBD2. Trimming took 4 bases from V and 1 from J; bases not matched to a gene: 6. There are 15 residues in the CDR3. Germline-derived CDR1 and CDR2 are SGHRS and YFSETQ. The CDR3: CASSPAAGAQETQYF. The CDR3 bases are TGCGCCAGCAGCCCGGCAGCGGGGGCCCAAGAGACCCAGTACTTC.

This sequence joins TRBV28 and TRBJ1-2; 10 nucleotides agree with TRBD1. The length of the CDR3 is 16 residues. Looked up from germline, CDR1 is MDHEN and CDR2 is SYDVKM. V shed 6 bases, J shed 3 bases, and the junction held 10 bases outside the gene matches. For the CDR3, the DNA is TGTGCCAGCAGCTCCGCCGGGACAGGGGACCACTATGGCTACACCTTC. It yields the protein CASSSAGTGDHYGYTF.

The genes are TRBV19 and TRBJ2-2; weak D call: TRBD1 (6 bases). The CDR3 contains 13 residues. Trimming took off 10 bases at V and 1 base at J, with 10 bases between the two ends. Germline assignment: CDR1 LNHDA and CDR2 SQIVND (reference sequence). The CDR3: CAIRTENTGELFF. In nucleotides, the CDR3 is TGTGCCATCCGGACAGAGAACACCGGGGAGCTGTTTTTT. Full variable domain (missing parts from reference TRBV19 and TRBJ2-2): DGGITQSPKYLFRKEGQNVTLSCEQNLNHDAMYWYRQDPGQGLRLIYYSQIVNDFQKGDIAEGYSVSREKKESFPLTVTSAQKNPTAFYLCAIRTENTGELFFGEGSRLTVL.

J is TRBJ1-2 and V is TRBV5-1, with D perhaps TRBD1 (5 bases). The V end lost 1 base, the J end lost 0 bases, and 16 bases lay between the germline ends. The CDR3 sequence is 17 residues long. Germline values: CDR1 SGHRS, CDR2 YFSETQ. The CDR3 region has the DNA TGCGCCAGCAGCTTGCGTCAGGCGACAGACTCTAACTATGGCTACACCTTC. It yields the protein CASSLRQATDSNYGYTF. The variable domain in full, completed from reference TRBV5-1 and TRBJ1-2, reads KAGVTQTPRYLIKTRGQQVTLSCSPISGHRSVSWYQQTPGQGLQFLFEYFSETQRNKGNFPGRFSGRQFSNSRSEMNVSTLELGDSALYLCASSLRQATDSNYGYTFGSGTRLTVV.

The chain recombines TRBV30 with TRBJ1-1; 8 positions match TRBD1. Germline V lookup: CDR1 GTSNPN, CDR2 SVGIG (reference sequence). The CDR3 length is 14 residues. The trim removed 4 bases at V and 4 bases at J, leaving 8 bases unmatched. Here the CDR3 reads CAWTQGAGSTEAFF. The CDR3, as DNA: TGTGCCTGGACGCAGGGGGCAGGGAGCACTGAAGCTTTCTTT.

The rearrangement uses TRBV5-5 and TRBJ1-4; D may be TRBD1 (6 bases). Germline assignment: CDR1 SGHKS and CDR2 YYEKEE (reference sequence). V gave up 4 bases and J gave up 3 bases, with 7 bases separating them. CDR3 length equals 13 residues. CDR3 sequence reads: CASSRTANEKLFF. The CDR3 DNA is TGTGCCAGCAGCCGGACAGCTAATGAAAAACTGTTTTTT.

CDR3 in amino acids: CASSWILTSGGTGELFF. The CDR3 DNA reads TGCGCCAGCAGCTGGATATTAACTAGCGGGGGAACCGGGGAGCTGTTTTTT. The J gene is TRBJ2-2, the V gene TRBV5-1; 11 bases match TRBD2. CDR1 and CDR2 (germline): SGHRS, YFSETQ. With 3 bases clipped from V and 5 bases from J, the junction kept 9 bases outside the gene matches. The CDR3 sequence is 17 residues long.

V gene TRBV7-3 combines with J gene TRBJ1-2, with TRBD1 matching over 7 bases. The ends lost 0 bases at V and 4 bases at J; junction bases unmatched: 5. The CDR3 has 15 residues. The V gene's germline CDR1 is SGHTA and CDR2 FQGTGA. As DNA, the CDR3 is TGTGCCAGCAGCTTAACTAGTCAGGGGGGCTATGGCTACACCTTC. Amino acid sequence: CASSLTSQGGYGYTF.

On this clone itself: At the DNA level, this CDR3 is encoded by other sequences in the same sample as well. The chain is built from TRBV10-3 and TRBJ2-7; TRBD1 is a possible D gene (5 bases). This CDR3 contains 14 residues. V was shortened by 3 bases and J by 2 bases, with 11 bases between the two germline ends. CDR1 is ENHRY, CDR2 SYGVKD, per germline. CDR3 coding DNA: TGTGCCATCAGTGAAGGTCAGGGTACCTACGAGCAGTACTTC. This translates into CAISEGQGTYEQYF.

The rearrangement joins TRBV4-1 to TRBJ2-1; 7 bases match TRBD2. Germline lookup yields CDR1 MGHRA and CDR2 YSYEKL. The CDR3 length is 16 residues. V shed 4 bases and J 8 bases; nucleotides not matched to a gene: 14. The CDR3 is CASSRSGASGGDEQFF. The CDR3 DNA reads as TGCGCCAGCAGCCGATCTGGAGCTAGCGGAGGGGATGAGCAGTTCTTC.

The CDR3 region has the DNA TGCGCCAGCAGACAACAAGAGACCCAGTACTTC. It specifies CASRQQETQYF. The chain couples TRBV5-1 to TRBJ2-5; the D is unclear. Germline CDR1 and CDR2: SGHRS and YFSETQ. Trimming took off 5 bases at V and 2 bases at J, with 4 bases between the two ends. This CDR3 is built from 11 residues.